This T cell receptor (beta chain) was observed in a study of blood T cell repertoires in COVID-19. Trimming cost V 3 bases and J 1 base; bases outside gene matches: 5. CDR1 and CDR2 (germline): SGHAT, FQNNGV. The CDR3 has 18 residues. Libraries were prepared by immunoSEQ multiplex PCR; TCRdb keeps only in-frame clonotypes and omits some of them. The data show fewer than 150,000 clones, over 70% seen once. The chain is built from TRBV11-2 and TRBJ2-1, with 14 nucleotides matching TRBD2. Sequenced: peripheral blood. This TCR was recovered from a man aged 50 to 59 with acute or convalescent COVID-19. The CDR3 region has the DNA TGTGCCAGCAGCTTTGGACTAGCGGGGGGTCTATCCTACAATGAGCAGTTCTTC. Residues: CASSFGLAGGLSYNEQFF.